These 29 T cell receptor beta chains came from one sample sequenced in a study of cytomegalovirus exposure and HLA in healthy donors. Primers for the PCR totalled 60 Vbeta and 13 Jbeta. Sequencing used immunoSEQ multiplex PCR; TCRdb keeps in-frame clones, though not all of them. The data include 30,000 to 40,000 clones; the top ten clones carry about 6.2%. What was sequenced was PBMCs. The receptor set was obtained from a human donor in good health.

The CDR3 loop is CASSRTGLSYEQYF. The DNA of the CDR3 is TGTGCCAGCAGCCGGACAGGGCTGTCCTACGAGCAGTACTTC. This chain connects TRBV6-1 to TRBJ2-7, with 8 bases matching TRBD1. V shed 6 bases, J shed 1 base, and the junction held 5 bases outside the gene matches. There are 14 residues in the CDR3. CDR1 is MNHNS, CDR2 SASEGT, per germline.

CDR3 protein: CASSLEGQGVGRNQPQHF. In DNA form, the CDR3 reads TGTGCCAGCAGCTTAGAGGGACAGGGGGTTGGTCGGAATCAGCCCCAGCATTTT. The V gene is TRBV7-9, the J gene TRBJ1-5; 11 positions agree with TRBD1. CDR1 and CDR2 from the germline V gene are SEHNR and FQNEAQ (reference sequence). CDR3 size: 18 residues. The junction had 9 bases not matched to a gene; V was cut back by 1 base and J by 4 bases.

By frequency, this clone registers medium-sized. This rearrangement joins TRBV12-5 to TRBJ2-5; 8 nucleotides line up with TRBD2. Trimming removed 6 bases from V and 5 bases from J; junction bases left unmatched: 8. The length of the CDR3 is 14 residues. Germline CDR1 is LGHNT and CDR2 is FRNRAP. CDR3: CASGPGLDSETQYF. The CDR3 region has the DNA TGTGCTAGTGGCCCGGGACTAGATAGTGAGACCCAGTACTTC. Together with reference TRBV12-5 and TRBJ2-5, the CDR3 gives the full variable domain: DARVTQTPRHKVTEMGQEVTMRCQPILGHNTVFWYRQTMMQGLELLAYFRNRAPLDDSGMPKDRFSAEMPDATLATLKIQPSEPRDSAVYFCASGPGLDSETQYFGPGTRLLVL.

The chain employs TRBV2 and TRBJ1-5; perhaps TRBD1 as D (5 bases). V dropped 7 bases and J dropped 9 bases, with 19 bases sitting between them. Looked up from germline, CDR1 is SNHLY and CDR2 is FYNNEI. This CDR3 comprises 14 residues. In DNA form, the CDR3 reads TGTGCCAGCACGGCCGGGGGAGGTGGGCCGCCCCAGCATTTT. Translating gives CASTAGGGGPPQHF.

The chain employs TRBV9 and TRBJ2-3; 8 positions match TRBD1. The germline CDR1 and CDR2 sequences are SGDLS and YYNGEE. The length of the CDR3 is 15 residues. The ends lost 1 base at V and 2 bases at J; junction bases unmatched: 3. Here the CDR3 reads CASSVSGGNTDTQYF. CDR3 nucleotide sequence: TGTGCCAGCAGCGTATCAGGGGGCAACACAGATACGCAGTATTTT.

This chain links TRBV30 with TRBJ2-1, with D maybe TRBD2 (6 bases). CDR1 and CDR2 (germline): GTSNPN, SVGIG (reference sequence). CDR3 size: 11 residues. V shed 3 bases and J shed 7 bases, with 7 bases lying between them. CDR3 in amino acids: CAWSRGNEQFF. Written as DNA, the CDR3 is TGTGCCTGGAGCCGGGGGAATGAGCAGTTCTTC.

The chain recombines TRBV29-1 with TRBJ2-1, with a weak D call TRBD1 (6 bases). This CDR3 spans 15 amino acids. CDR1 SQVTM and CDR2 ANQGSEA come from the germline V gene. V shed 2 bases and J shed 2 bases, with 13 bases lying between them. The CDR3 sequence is CSVEQGWGTYNEQFF. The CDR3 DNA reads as TGCAGCGTTGAACAGGGGTGGGGGACCTACAATGAGCAGTTCTTC.

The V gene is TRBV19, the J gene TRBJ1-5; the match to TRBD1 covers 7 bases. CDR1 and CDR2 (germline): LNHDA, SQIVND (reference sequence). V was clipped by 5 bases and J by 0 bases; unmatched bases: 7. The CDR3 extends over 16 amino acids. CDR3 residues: CASSPPGQYSNQPQHF. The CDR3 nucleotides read TGTGCCAGTAGTCCACCGGGACAGTATAGCAATCAGCCCCAGCATTTT.

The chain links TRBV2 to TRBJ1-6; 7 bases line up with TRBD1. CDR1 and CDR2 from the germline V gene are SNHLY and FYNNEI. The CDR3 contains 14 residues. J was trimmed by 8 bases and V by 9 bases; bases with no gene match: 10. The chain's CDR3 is CARRPDDRDSPLHF. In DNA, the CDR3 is TGTGCCAGAAGGCCCGACGACAGGGATTCACCCCTCCACTTT.

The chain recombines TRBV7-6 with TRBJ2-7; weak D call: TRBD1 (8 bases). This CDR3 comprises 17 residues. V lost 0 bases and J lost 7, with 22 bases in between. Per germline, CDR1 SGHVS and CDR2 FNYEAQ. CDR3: CASSLALKDRAGGEQYF. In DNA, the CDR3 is TGTGCCAGCAGCTTAGCGCTAAAGGACAGGGCCGGGGGGGAGCAGTACTTC.

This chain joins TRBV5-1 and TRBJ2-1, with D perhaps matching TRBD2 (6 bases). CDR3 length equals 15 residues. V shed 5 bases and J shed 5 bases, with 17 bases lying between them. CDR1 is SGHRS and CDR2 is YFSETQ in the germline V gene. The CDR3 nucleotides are TGCGCCAGCAGAGCGTTGGGGGGAACCGACAATGAGCAGTTCTTC. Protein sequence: CASRALGGTDNEQFF.

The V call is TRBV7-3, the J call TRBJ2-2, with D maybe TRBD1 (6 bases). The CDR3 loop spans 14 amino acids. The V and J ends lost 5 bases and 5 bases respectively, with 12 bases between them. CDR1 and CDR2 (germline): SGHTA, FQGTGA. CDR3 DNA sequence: TGTGCCAGCAGCAACCCGCAGGGGACCGGGGAGCTGTTTTTT. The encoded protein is CASSNPQGTGELFF.

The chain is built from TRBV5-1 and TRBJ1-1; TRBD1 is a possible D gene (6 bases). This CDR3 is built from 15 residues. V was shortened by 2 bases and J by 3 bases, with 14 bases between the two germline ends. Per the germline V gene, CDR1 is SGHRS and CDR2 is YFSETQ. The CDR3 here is CASSFQGPGDTEAFF. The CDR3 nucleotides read TGCGCCAGCAGCTTCCAGGGGCCTGGGGACACTGAAGCTTTCTTT.

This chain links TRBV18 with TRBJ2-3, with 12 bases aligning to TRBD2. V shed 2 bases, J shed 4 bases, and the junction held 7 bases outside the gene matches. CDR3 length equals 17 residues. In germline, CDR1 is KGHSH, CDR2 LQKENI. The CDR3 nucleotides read TGTGCCAGCTCACCAAGTCTCACTAGCGGGGGGTCAGATACGCAGTATTTT. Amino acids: CASSPSLTSGGSDTQYF.

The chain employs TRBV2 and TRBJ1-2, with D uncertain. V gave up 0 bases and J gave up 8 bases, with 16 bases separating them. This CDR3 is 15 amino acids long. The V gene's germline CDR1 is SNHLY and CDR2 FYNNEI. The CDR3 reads CASSEAAFGTGGYTF. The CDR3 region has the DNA TGTGCCAGCAGTGAAGCGGCCTTTGGCACCGGGGGCTACACCTTC.

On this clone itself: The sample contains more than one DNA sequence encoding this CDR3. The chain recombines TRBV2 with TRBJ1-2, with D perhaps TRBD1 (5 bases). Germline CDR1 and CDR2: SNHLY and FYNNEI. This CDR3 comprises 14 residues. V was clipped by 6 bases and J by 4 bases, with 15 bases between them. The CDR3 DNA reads TGTGCCAGCAGCGCTAGGGGCCAGGGCTATGGCTACACCTTC. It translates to CASSARGQGYGYTF.

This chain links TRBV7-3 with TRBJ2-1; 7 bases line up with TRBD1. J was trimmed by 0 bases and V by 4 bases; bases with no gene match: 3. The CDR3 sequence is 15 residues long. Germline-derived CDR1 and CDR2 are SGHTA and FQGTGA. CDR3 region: CASSWTGNSYNEQFF. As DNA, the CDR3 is TGTGCCAGCAGCTGGACAGGCAACTCCTACAATGAGCAGTTCTTC.

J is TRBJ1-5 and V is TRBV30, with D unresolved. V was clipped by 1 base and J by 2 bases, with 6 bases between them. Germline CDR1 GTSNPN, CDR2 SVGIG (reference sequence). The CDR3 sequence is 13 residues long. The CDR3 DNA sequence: TGTGCCTGGAGTGGCGGGGGCAATCAGCCCCAGCATTTT. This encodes CAWSGGGNQPQHF.

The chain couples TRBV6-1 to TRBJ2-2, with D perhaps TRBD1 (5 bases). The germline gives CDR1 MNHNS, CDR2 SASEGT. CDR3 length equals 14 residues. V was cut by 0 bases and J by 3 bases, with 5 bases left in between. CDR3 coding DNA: TGTGCCAGCAGTGAAGCAGGGGACACCGGGGAGCTGTTTTTT. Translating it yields CASSEAGDTGELFF.

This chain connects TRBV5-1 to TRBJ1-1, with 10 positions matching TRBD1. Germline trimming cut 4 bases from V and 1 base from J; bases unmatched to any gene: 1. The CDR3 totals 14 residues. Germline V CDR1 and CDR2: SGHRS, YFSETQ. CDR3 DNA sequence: TGCGCCAGCAGCGGACAGGGGGGGAACACTGAAGCTTTCTTT. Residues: CASSGQGGNTEAFF.

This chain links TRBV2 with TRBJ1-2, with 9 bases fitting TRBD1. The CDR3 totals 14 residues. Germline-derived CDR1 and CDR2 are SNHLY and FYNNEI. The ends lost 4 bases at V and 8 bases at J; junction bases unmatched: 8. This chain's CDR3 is CASSVTQGAIGYTF. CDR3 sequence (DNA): TGTGCCAGCAGTGTAACACAGGGGGCGATAGGCTACACCTTC.

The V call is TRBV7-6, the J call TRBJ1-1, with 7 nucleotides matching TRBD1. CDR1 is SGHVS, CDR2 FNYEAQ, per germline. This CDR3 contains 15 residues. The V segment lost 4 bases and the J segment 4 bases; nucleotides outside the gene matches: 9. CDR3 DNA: TGTGCCAGCAGCTCGGGACAGCACGGAAGCACTGAAGCTTTCTTT. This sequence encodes CASSSGQHGSTEAFF.

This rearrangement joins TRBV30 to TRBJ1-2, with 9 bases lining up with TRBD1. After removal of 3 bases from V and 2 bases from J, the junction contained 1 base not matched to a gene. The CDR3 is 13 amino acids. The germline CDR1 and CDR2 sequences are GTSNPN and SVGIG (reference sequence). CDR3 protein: CAWSDRGNYGYTF. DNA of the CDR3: TGTGCCTGGAGCGACAGGGGGAACTATGGCTACACCTTC.

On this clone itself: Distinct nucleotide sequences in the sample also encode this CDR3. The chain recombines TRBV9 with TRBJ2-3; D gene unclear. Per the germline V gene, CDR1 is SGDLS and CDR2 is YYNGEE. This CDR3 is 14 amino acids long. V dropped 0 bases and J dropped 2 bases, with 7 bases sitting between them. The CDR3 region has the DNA TGTGCCAGCAGCGTAGCCGGTTTCACAGATACGCAGTATTTT. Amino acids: CASSVAGFTDTQYF.

CDR3 loop: CASSTRQGAPQETQYF. The CDR3 nucleotides are TGTGCCAGTAGTACCCGACAGGGGGCTCCGCAAGAGACCCAGTACTTC. This chain links TRBV19 with TRBJ2-5; TRBD1 matches at 10 bases. This CDR3 comprises 16 residues. V lost 4 bases to trimming and J lost 2 bases; unmatched junction nucleotides: 7. CDR1 is LNHDA, CDR2 SQIVND, per germline (reference sequence).

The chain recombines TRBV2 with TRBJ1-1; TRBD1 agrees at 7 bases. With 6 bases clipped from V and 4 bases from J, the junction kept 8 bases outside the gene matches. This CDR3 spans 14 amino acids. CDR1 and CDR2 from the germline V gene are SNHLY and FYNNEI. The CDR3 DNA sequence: TGTGCCAGCAGCGCACGACAGGGATCCACTGAAGCTTTCTTT. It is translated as CASSARQGSTEAFF. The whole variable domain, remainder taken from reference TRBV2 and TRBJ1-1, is EPEVTQTPSHQVTQMGQEVILRCVPISNHLYFYWYRQILGQKVEFLVSFYNNEISEKSEIFDDQFSVERPDGSNFTLKIRSTKLEDSAMYFCASSARQGSTEAFFGQGTRLTVV.

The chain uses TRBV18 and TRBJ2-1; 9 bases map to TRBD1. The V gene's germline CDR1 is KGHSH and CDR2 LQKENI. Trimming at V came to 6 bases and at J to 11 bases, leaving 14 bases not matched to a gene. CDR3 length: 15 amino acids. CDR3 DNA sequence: TGTGCCAGCTCTCAACCGGGACAGGGATACGCTAAGCAGTTCTTC. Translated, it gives CASSQPGQGYAKQFF.

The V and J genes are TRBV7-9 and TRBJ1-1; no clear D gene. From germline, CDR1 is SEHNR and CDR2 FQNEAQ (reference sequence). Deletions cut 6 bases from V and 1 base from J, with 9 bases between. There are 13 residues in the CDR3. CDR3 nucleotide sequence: TGTGCCAGCAGTCCCTACGCGAACACTGAAGCTTTCTTT. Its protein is CASSPYANTEAFF.

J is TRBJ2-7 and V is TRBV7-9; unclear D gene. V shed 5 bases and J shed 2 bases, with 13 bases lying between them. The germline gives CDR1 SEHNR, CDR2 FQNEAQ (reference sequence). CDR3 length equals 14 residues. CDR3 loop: CASSGAGSPYEQYF. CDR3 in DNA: TGTGCCAGCAGCGGCGCAGGCTCCCCCTACGAGCAGTACTTC.